Below are 29 T cell receptor beta chains sequenced from a single sample in a study of Ad26.COV2.S vaccination and SARS-CoV-2 variants. Treatment indicated: roughly 18 received Ad26.COV2.S at low or high dose, single or two shots; about 5 received placebo; per-sample allocation not given. The samples were gathered on day 63 after the first injection of vaccine or placebo. Profiling relied on immunoSEQ multiplex PCR, and the TCRdb table lists in-frame clones only, not all of them. The table records some 520,000 clones, roughly 87% of them present only once. Sequences were derived from peripheral blood, sampled in a trial of Ad26.COV2.S vaccine versus placebo. The receptors were gathered from a person aged 18-65 years who received the Ad26.COV2.S COVID-19 vaccine or a placebo.

The chain joins TRBV28 to TRBJ1-5; no definite D call. Trimming stripped 2 bases from V and 4 bases from J, with 18 bases between. Per germline, CDR1 MDHEN and CDR2 SYDVKM. The CDR3 spans 17 residues. The CDR3 DNA sequence: TGTGCCAGCAGTTTACTGTCGGGTTGGGTAGAAAATCAGCCCCAGCATTTT. Protein product: CASSLLSGWVENQPQHF.

In its sample, this clone was seen once. This CDR3 is also generated by other DNA sequences in the sample. The chain recombines TRBV5-4 with TRBJ1-1, with D tentatively TRBD1 (6 bases). Trimming stripped 2 bases from V and 0 bases from J, with 8 bases between. The germline V gene has CDR1 SGHNT and CDR2 YYREEE (reference sequence). CDR3 length equals 14 residues. The CDR3 nucleotides read TGTGCCAGCAGCTTAGGGGGGATGAACACTGAAGCTTTCTTT. This sequence encodes CASSLGGMNTEAFF.

This clone is termed medium-sized. The chain carries TRBV4-2 and TRBJ2-3; TRBD2 matches at 10 bases. Trimming cost V 0 bases and J 5 bases; bases outside gene matches: 8. Germline CDR1 reads LGHNA; CDR2 reads YNFKEQ. The CDR3 loop spans 17 amino acids. The CDR3 spells CASSQEQREGLRDTQYF. In nucleotides, the CDR3 is TGTGCCAGCAGCCAAGAGCAGCGGGAGGGCCTGCGAGATACGCAGTATTTT.

J is TRBJ2-4 and V is TRBV19; TRBD1 or TRBD2 may be the D gene (5 bases each). The CDR3 covers 14 residues. CDR1 LNHDA and CDR2 SQIVND come from the germline V gene (reference sequence). V gave up 3 bases and J gave up 5 bases, with 11 bases separating them. The CDR3 DNA follows: TGTGCCAGTAGTATCCGGCAGGGAGAAAACATTCAGTACTTC. Translating it yields CASSIRQGENIQYF.

The chain has TRBV4-1 and TRBJ2-5; the D gene could be TRBD1 or TRBD2 (5 bases each). Trimming took 4 bases from V and 5 from J, leaving 14 bases between them. CDR1 and CDR2 from the germline V gene are MGHRA and YSYEKL. This CDR3 region has 14 residues. CDR3 nucleotides: TGCGCCAGCAGCCCGGTCACGGGGCGGGAGACCCAGTACTTC. It encodes CASSPVTGRETQYF.

The chain has TRBV6-4 and TRBJ2-3; 7 bases align to TRBD1. The CDR3 has 16 amino acids. V was pared by 4 bases and J by 3 bases, with 10 bases of the junction left unmatched. Per germline, CDR1 MRHNA and CDR2 SNTAGT. The CDR3 DNA sequence: TGTGCCAGCAGTGGGACCACAGGGGCGAGGACAGATACGCAGTATTTT. Amino acid sequence: CASSGTTGARTDTQYF.

The chain joins TRBV19 to TRBJ2-3; 8 positions match TRBD2. CDR1 and CDR2 from the germline V gene are LNHDA and SQIVND (reference sequence). The CDR3 loop spans 16 amino acids. The V gene end was trimmed by 3 bases and the J gene end by 2 bases; junction bases not matched to a gene: 7. As DNA, the CDR3 is TGTGCCAGTAGTATTCGTGGACTAGCTTCCACAGATACGCAGTATTTT. Protein sequence: CASSIRGLASTDTQYF.

This chain uses TRBV5-4 with TRBJ2-7; possible D gene TRBD1, 6 bases. CDR1 is SGHNT, CDR2 YYREEE, per germline (reference sequence). Trimming shortened V by 4 bases and J by 2 bases, and 16 bases separated the two germline ends. This CDR3 region has 15 residues. The CDR3 DNA follows: TGTGCCAGCAGCCCCAGAGGAGACAGGCCCTACGAGCAGTACTTC. Translated, it gives CASSPRGDRPYEQYF.

The CDR3: CSVEGTTDTQYF. Here the CDR3 DNA reads TGCAGCGTTGAGGGTACGACAGATACGCAGTATTTT. The rearrangement uses TRBV29-1 and TRBJ2-3; D is unresolved. The V end lost 3 bases, the J end lost 3 bases, and 7 bases lay between the germline ends. The CDR3 runs to 12 residues. CDR1 is SQVTM and CDR2 is ANQGSEA in the germline V gene.

This chain joins TRBV6-2 or TRBV6-3 and TRBJ2-2; 7 bases agree with TRBD2. The V gene's germline CDR1 is MNHEY and CDR2 SVGEGT. The junction had 4 bases not matched to a gene; V was cut back by 2 bases and J by 4 bases. This CDR3 is built from 15 residues. The CDR3 protein is CASSYRLAGTGELFF. CDR3 DNA: TGTGCCAGCAGTTACAGACTAGCCGGCACCGGGGAGCTGTTTTTT.

This rearrangement joins TRBV19 to TRBJ1-2, with a possible D match to TRBD1 (5 bases). The CDR3 extends over 16 amino acids. CDR1 is LNHDA, CDR2 SQIVND, per germline (reference sequence). Trimming cost V 1 base and J 0 bases, with 12 bases left between them. The CDR3, as DNA: TGTGCCAGTAGTATAGCAGGGACCGGAGCTAACTATGGCTACACCTTC. It translates to CASSIAGTGANYGYTF. The full variable domain, with the rest looked up from reference TRBV19 and TRBJ1-2, is DGGITQSPKYLFRKEGQNVTLSCEQNLNHDAMYWYRQDPGQGLRLIYYSQIVNDFQKGDIAEGYSVSREKKESFPLTVTSAQKNPTAFYLCASSIAGTGANYGYTFGSGTRLTVV.

About this clone: This same CDR3 is encoded by further DNA sequences in the sample. This chain links TRBV28 with TRBJ2-7; D is uncertain. The CDR3 runs 12 residues. Between the trimmed V and J ends, which lost 1 base and 4 bases, there was a span of 5 bases. Germline V CDR1 and CDR2: MDHEN, SYDVKM. The CDR3 loop is CASSLSSYEQYF. DNA of the CDR3: TGTGCCAGCAGTTTATCCAGTTACGAGCAGTACTTC.

This rearrangement joins TRBV30 to TRBJ1-2, with D perhaps matching TRBD1 (5 bases). The CDR3 contains 11 residues. Germline CDR1 GTSNPN, CDR2 SVGIG (reference sequence). In DNA, the CDR3 is TGTGCTTTGCGGGGGAGGGATGGCTACACCTTC. Amino acid sequence: CALRGRDGYTF.

The chain joins TRBV7-9 to TRBJ2-1; possible D gene TRBD2, 5 bases. This CDR3 has 16 residues. Per the germline V gene, CDR1 is SEHNR and CDR2 is FQNEAQ (reference sequence). The V and J ends lost 5 bases and 2 bases respectively, with 16 bases between them. CDR3: CASSPSGLLTYNEQFF. DNA of the CDR3: TGTGCCAGCAGCCCTAGTGGACTTCTGACCTACAATGAGCAGTTCTTC.

The V call is TRBV4-3, the J call TRBJ2-7, with TRBD1 matching over 8 bases. The germline CDR1 and CDR2 sequences are LGHNA and YSLEER. After removal of 4 bases from V and 7 bases from J, the junction contained 9 bases not matched to a gene. The CDR3 is 14 residues long. Here the CDR3 DNA reads TGCGCCAGCAGCCCCGACAGGGGCCCTTGGGAGCAGTACTTC. Encoded protein: CASSPDRGPWEQYF.

V usage is TRBV3-1 (or the pseudogene TRBV3-2) and J usage is TRBJ2-1; TRBD2 agrees at 12 bases. The trim removed 4 bases at V and 9 bases at J, leaving 7 bases unmatched. CDR1 and CDR2 from the germline V gene are LGHDT and YNNKEL (reference sequence). The CDR3 length is 15 residues. The CDR3 DNA reads as TGTGCCAGCAGCCCGCGACTAGCGGGAGCGGGTGAGCAGTTCTTC. Its translation: CASSPRLAGAGEQFF.

The J gene is TRBJ1-5, the V gene TRBV24-1, with 8 bases identical to TRBD1. The CDR3 is 17 residues long. The germline gives CDR1 KGHDR, CDR2 SFDVKD. J was trimmed by 7 bases and V by 4 bases; bases with no gene match: 14. CDR3 sequence: CATSDPPSGQGGQPQHF. CDR3 DNA sequence: TGTGCCACCAGTGACCCCCCGTCCGGACAGGGAGGACAGCCCCAGCATTTT.

In this sample, this clone turned up a few times. The genes are TRBV5-6 and TRBJ1-3, with D unresolved. The germline V and J ends were trimmed by 3 bases and 4 bases, with 8 bases remaining between them. This CDR3 has 13 residues. CDR1 is SGHDT, CDR2 YYEEEE, per germline. The CDR3 protein is CASSSAGGNTIYF. DNA of the CDR3: TGTGCCAGCAGCTCGGCCGGGGGAAACACCATATATTTT.

V is TRBV7-8 and J is TRBJ1-2; possibly TRBD1 for D (6 bases). V was clipped by 5 bases and J by 0 bases, with 10 bases between them. The CDR3 loop spans 14 amino acids. Germline lookup yields CDR1 SGHVS and CDR2 FQNEAQ. The CDR3 DNA is TGTGCCAGCAGCGAATACAGGGCTAACTATGGCTACACCTTC. Translation: CASSEYRANYGYTF.

The chain carries TRBV28 and TRBJ1-1; 10 positions match TRBD1. The CDR3 is 17 residues long. Germline V lookup: CDR1 MDHEN, CDR2 SYDVKM. The junction had 8 bases not matched to a gene; V was cut back by 2 bases and J by 2 bases. The CDR3 here is CASSLIRTGGKNTEAFF. The CDR3 DNA follows: TGTGCCAGCAGTTTAATTCGGACAGGGGGTAAAAACACTGAAGCTTTCTTT.

As regards this clone: Other nucleotide sequences from this sample produce the same CDR3. CDR3: CASSLQGYGYTF. The CDR3 region has the DNA TGTGCCAGCAGTCTGCAGGGTTATGGCTACACCTTC. This chain joins TRBV28 and TRBJ1-2; D is possibly TRBD1 (5 bases). V was pared by 5 bases and J by 5 bases, with 9 bases between. This CDR3 has 12 residues. Germline V CDR1 and CDR2: MDHEN, SYDVKM.

The chain employs TRBV19 and TRBJ1-4; 7 nucleotides agree with TRBD1. The CDR3 is 16 residues long. CDR1 and CDR2 from the germline V gene are LNHDA and SQIVND (reference sequence). The V segment lost 6 bases and the J segment 5 bases; nucleotides outside the gene matches: 12. Written as DNA, the CDR3 is TGTGCCAGTAGCCTCTTTCCGGGGACAGCCAATGAAAAACTGTTTTTT. Encoded protein: CASSLFPGTANEKLFF.

The genes are TRBV28 and TRBJ1-4; D is unclear. V was cut by 4 bases and J by 0 bases, with 9 bases left in between. Germline assignment: CDR1 MDHEN and CDR2 SYDVKM. The CDR3 runs to 15 residues. This CDR3 reads CASSSHTATNEKLFF. The CDR3 bases are TGTGCCAGCAGTTCTCACACTGCAACTAATGAAAAACTGTTTTTT.

This clone was observed once. The chain joins TRBV6-2 or TRBV6-3 to TRBJ2-7; 9 positions match TRBD1. CDR1 is MNHEY and CDR2 is SVGEGT in the germline V gene. The CDR3 spans 17 residues. After removal of 2 bases from V and 4 bases from J, the junction contained 12 bases not matched to a gene. CDR3 sequence reads: CASSYGQGRTLKYEQYF. In nucleotides, the CDR3 is TGTGCCAGCAGTTACGGACAGGGGCGAACCCTTAAATACGAGCAGTACTTC.

CDR3 region: CASSSGGRGGYTF. The CDR3 DNA reads TGCGCCAGCAGCTCCGGGGGGCGGGGTGGCTACACCTTC. The chain recombines TRBV5-1 with TRBJ1-2, with a possible D match to TRBD1 (6 bases). Germline V gene data show CDR1 as SGHRS and CDR2 as YFSETQ. The CDR3 sequence is 13 residues long. The ends were cut back, 3 bases at V and 7 bases at J, with 13 bases in the middle.

The chain couples TRBV28 to TRBJ1-2, with D maybe TRBD1 (6 bases). The germline V and J ends were trimmed by 10 bases and 5 bases, with 17 bases remaining between them. The CDR3 loop spans 13 amino acids. CDR1 and CDR2 from the germline V gene are MDHEN and SYDVKM. Here the CDR3 reads CAIFDNTGYGYTF. The CDR3 region has the DNA TGTGCCATCTTTGACAATACAGGGTATGGCTACACCTTC.

This clone was counted only a few times. This chain joins TRBV4-2 and TRBJ2-7; D perhaps matches TRBD2 (5 bases). The germline V gene encodes CDR1 LGHNA and CDR2 YNFKEQ. This CDR3 has 14 amino acids. Trimming left V 1 base short and J 4 bases short, with 11 bases between. CDR3 protein: CASSQGEGEYEQYF. The CDR3 bases are TGTGCCAGCAGCCAAGGCGAGGGCGAGTACGAGCAGTACTTC.

The chain recombines TRBV3-1 (or the pseudogene TRBV3-2) with TRBJ1-3; no reliable D call. The length of the CDR3 is 17 residues. CDR1 LGHDT and CDR2 YNNKEL come from the germline V gene (reference sequence). With 1 base removed from V and 2 bases from J, the gap between germline ends came to 15 bases. The chain's CDR3 is CASSQVFSGRPGNTIYF. The CDR3 nucleotides are TGTGCCAGCAGCCAAGTTTTCTCCGGGCGACCTGGAAACACCATATATTTT.

The V gene is TRBV4-2, the J gene TRBJ2-1, with 8 nucleotides matching TRBD2. Germline CDR1 is LGHNA and CDR2 is YNFKEQ. CDR3 size: 17 residues. The J segment lost 7 bases and the V segment lost 3 bases, leaving 14 bases of the junction unmatched. This chain's CDR3 is CASSQLRGGTSGNEQFF. CDR3 in DNA: TGTGCCAGCAGCCAGCTCCGGGGGGGGACTAGTGGGAATGAGCAGTTCTTC.